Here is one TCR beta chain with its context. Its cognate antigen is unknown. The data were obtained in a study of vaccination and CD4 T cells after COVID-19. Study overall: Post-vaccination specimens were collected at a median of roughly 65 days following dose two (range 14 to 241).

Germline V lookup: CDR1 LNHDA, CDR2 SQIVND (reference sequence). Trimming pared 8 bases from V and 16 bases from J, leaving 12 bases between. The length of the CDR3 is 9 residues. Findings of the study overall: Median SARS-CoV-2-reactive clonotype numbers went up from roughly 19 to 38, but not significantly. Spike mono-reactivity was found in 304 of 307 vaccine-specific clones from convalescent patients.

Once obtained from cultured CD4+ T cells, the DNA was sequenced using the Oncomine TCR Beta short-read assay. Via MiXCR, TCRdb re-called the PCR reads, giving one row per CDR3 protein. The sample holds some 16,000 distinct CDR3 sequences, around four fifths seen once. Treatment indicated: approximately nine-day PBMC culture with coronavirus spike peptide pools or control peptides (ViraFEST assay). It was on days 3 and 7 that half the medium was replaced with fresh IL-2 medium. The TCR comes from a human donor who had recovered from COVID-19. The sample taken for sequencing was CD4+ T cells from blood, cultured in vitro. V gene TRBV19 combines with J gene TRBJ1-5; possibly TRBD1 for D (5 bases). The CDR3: CASGPGRHF. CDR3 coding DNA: TGTGCCAGTGGACCGGGACGTCATTTT.